Reported below is one T cell receptor beta chain. Its antigen is unknown. The treatment is: oral pan-JAK inhibitor, 5-10 mg twice daily. With 2 bases removed from V and 12 bases from J, the gap between germline ends came to 17 bases. Germline CDR1 SEHNR, CDR2 FQNEAQ (reference sequence). The CDR3 length is 14 residues. This record belongs to a study of CD8+ T cells in alopecia areata. In each case, RNA was isolated and then reverse transcribed into cDNA as the sequencing template. The assay was immunoSEQ multiplex PCR, and TCRdb's table has in-frame clones only and misses some. The sample shows around 100,000 clones, around three fifths of them seen only once. The study, taken as a whole, reports: Whether baseline CD8+ expansion is linked to response remains uncertain, given a single nonresponder.

This sequence originates from a human donor with alopecia areata. V usage is TRBV7-9 and J usage is TRBJ1-5; D is perhaps TRBD1 (5 bases). The source material was CD4+ T cells sorted from blood, sampled at week 24, from a patient treated with tofacitinib. CDR3 loop: CASSLSSSAGGQHF. The CDR3 nucleotides are TGTGCCAGCAGCTTAAGTTCCAGTGCGGGGGGCCAGCATTTT.